Shown below are 20 T cell receptor beta chains from a single sample sequenced in a study of cytotoxic CD8 clonotypes in ibrutinib-treated CLL. Measured with immunoSEQ multiplex PCR; TCRdb has only the in-frame clones, and not every one. The data contain about 310,000 clones, 80% of them singletons. Material: PBMCs, obtained before ibrutinib treatment. The receptors shown here come from a human donor with chronic lymphocytic leukemia.

The rearrangement joins TRBV29-1 to TRBJ2-3; 8 bases agree with TRBD2. The trim removed 2 bases at V and 4 bases at J, leaving 11 bases unmatched. Germline loops: CDR1 SQVTM, CDR2 ANQGSEA. The length of the CDR3 is 16 residues. The chain's CDR3 is CSVEWWAAGEADTQYF. CDR3 bases: TGCAGCGTTGAATGGTGGGCAGCGGGAGAGGCAGATACGCAGTATTTT.

V and J are TRBV5-4 and TRBJ2-7; 9 bases map to TRBD1. The CDR3 length is 14 residues. After removal of 4 bases from V and 8 bases from J, the junction contained 10 bases not matched to a gene. The V gene's germline CDR1 is SGHNT and CDR2 YYREEE (reference sequence). The DNA of the CDR3 is TGTGCCAGCAGCATCACAGGGGGCCAGGTTAAGCAGTACTTC. Its protein is CASSITGGQVKQYF.

The genes are TRBV23-1 and TRBJ1-4; 11 bases fit TRBD1. TRBV23-1 is an open reading frame whose function is uncertain. There are 19 residues in the CDR3. With 2 bases clipped from V and 0 bases from J, the junction kept 8 bases outside the gene matches. CDR3 in DNA: TGCGCCAGCAGTCAAGACCCCCGGGACAGGGGGTCAACTAATGAAAAACTGTTTTTT. Translating it yields CASSQDPRDRGSTNEKLFF.

The V and J genes are TRBV18 and TRBJ2-5; a weak D match, TRBD2 (6 bases). Deletions cut 5 bases from V and 4 bases from J, with 17 bases between. CDR1 and CDR2 (germline): KGHSH, LQKENI. This CDR3 is built from 15 residues. DNA of the CDR3: TGTGCCAGCTCAAAGAGGGGCGGGATAGGAGAGACCCAGTACTTC. Residues: CASSKRGGIGETQYF.

This rearrangement joins TRBV5-1 to TRBJ2-6; unclear D gene. This CDR3 is built from 20 residues. V dropped 4 bases and J dropped 4 bases, with 27 bases sitting between them. From germline, CDR1 is SGHRS and CDR2 YFSETQ. CDR3 nucleotide sequence: TGCGCCAGCAGCCCATGGGGTGGGGAAAGGGTGGTGACCGGGGCCAACGTCCTGACTTTC. Its translation: CASSPWGGERVVTGANVLTF. Supplemented by reference TRBV5-1 and TRBJ2-6, the full variable domain reads KAGVTQTPRYLIKTRGQQVTLSCSPISGHRSVSWYQQTPGQGLQFLFEYFSETQRNKGNFPGRFSGRQFSNSRSEMNVSTLELGDSALYLCASSPWGGERVVTGANVLTFGAGSRLTVL.

The chain joins TRBV7-6 to TRBJ1-5; no definite D call. The CDR3 is 13 residues long. The germline V gene encodes CDR1 SGHVS and CDR2 FNYEAQ. Trimming pared 0 bases from V and 5 bases from J, leaving 5 bases between. CDR3 bases: TGTGCCAGCAGCTTAGCGATGGATCAGCCCCAGCATTTT. Protein sequence: CASSLAMDQPQHF.

The chain links TRBV2 to TRBJ2-7, with 7 positions matching TRBD1. The CDR3 covers 15 residues. From germline, CDR1 is SNHLY and CDR2 FYNNEI. The J segment lost 1 base and the V segment lost 7 bases, leaving 10 bases of the junction unmatched. CDR3 nucleotides: TGTGCCAGCAAGTTAGGGACAGATAATTCCTACGAGCAGTACTTC. This gives the protein CASKLGTDNSYEQYF.

The chain links TRBV4-1 to TRBJ1-4; the D is unclear. This CDR3 contains 14 residues. Germline CDR1 reads MGHRA; CDR2 reads YSYEKL. V lost 1 base and J lost 5, with 8 bases in between. The CDR3 DNA sequence: TGCGCCAGCAGCCAAGCCCCGGGGAATGAAAAACTGTTTTTT. Translated, it gives CASSQAPGNEKLFF.

This clone showed up just once. V usage is TRBV11-2 and J usage is TRBJ2-5; D uncertain. CDR1 is SGHAT and CDR2 is FQNNGV in the germline V gene. Trimming cost V 1 base and J 7 bases, with 4 bases left between them. This CDR3 comprises 11 residues. As DNA, the CDR3 is TGTGCCAGCAGCTTAGGGGGGACCCAGTACTTC. Translated: CASSLGGTQYF.

The V gene is TRBV5-4, the J gene TRBJ2-5, with 9 bases fitting TRBD1. This CDR3 is built from 14 residues. The trim removed 2 bases at V and 5 bases at J, leaving 4 bases unmatched. Germline V gives CDR1 SGHNT, CDR2 YYREEE (reference sequence). CDR3 loop: CASSFTGGNETQYF. The CDR3 region has the DNA TGTGCCAGCAGCTTTACAGGGGGCAATGAGACCCAGTACTTC.

This clone was seen more than once but under ten times. The rearrangement joins TRBV29-1 to TRBJ1-2; 10 nucleotides match TRBD1. The CDR3 sequence is 13 residues long. CDR1 is SQVTM, CDR2 ANQGSEA, per germline. The V segment lost 1 base and the J segment 7 bases; nucleotides outside the gene matches: 3. Written as DNA, the CDR3 is TGCAGCGTTGAAGTGACAGGGGGCCTTGGCTACACCTTC. Its protein product is CSVEVTGGLGYTF.

The CDR3 region is CASSNGLGPRLEQFF. Written as DNA, the CDR3 is TGTGCCAGCAGCAACGGACTAGGTCCCAGATTGGAGCAGTTCTTC. The J gene is TRBJ2-1, the V gene TRBV5-4, with 7 bases aligning to TRBD2. V trimming: 4 bases; J trimming: 10 bases; junction bases outside the gene matches: 14. CDR1 is SGHNT and CDR2 is YYREEE in the germline V gene (reference sequence). The CDR3 totals 15 residues.

The chain recombines TRBV5-5 with TRBJ2-1; no definite D call. CDR3 length equals 16 residues. Trimming pared 2 bases from V and 6 bases from J, leaving 18 bases between. Per germline, CDR1 SGHKS and CDR2 YYEKEE (reference sequence). CDR3 sequence (DNA): TGTGCCAGCAGCTTCTTTCCTGAGACCGACGGCAATGAGCAGTTCTTC. Amino acids: CASSFFPETDGNEQFF.

This sequence joins TRBV5-1 and TRBJ2-1; no reliable D call. Germline V CDR1 and CDR2: SGHRS, YFSETQ. Deletions cut 5 bases from V and 6 bases from J, with 21 bases between. The CDR3 loop spans 16 amino acids. The CDR3 bases are TGCGCCAGCAGTCGGACGCACGAGGTCGAATTCAATGAGCAGTTCTTC. Amino acids: CASSRTHEVEFNEQFF.

The rearrangement uses TRBV2 and TRBJ1-4; D not resolved. The V and J ends lost 0 bases and 7 bases respectively, with 9 bases between them. The CDR3 has 14 amino acids. CDR1 and CDR2 (germline): SNHLY, FYNNEI. The CDR3 DNA reads TGTGCCAGCAGTGAAGCCCCGAGGAGTGAAAAACTGTTTTTT. It specifies CASSEAPRSEKLFF.

The gene calls are TRBV4-2 and TRBJ2-3; D not certain. The CDR3 covers 13 residues. CDR1 and CDR2 from the germline V gene are LGHNA and YNFKEQ. V was clipped by 2 bases and J by 4 bases, with 7 bases between them. For the CDR3, the DNA is TGTGCCAGCAGCCAACTAGATTCAGATACGCAGTATTTT. Translation gives CASSQLDSDTQYF.

The V and J genes are TRBV5-8 and TRBJ1-1; D uncertain. V gave up 6 bases and J gave up 0 bases, with 12 bases separating them. The germline gives CDR1 SGHTS, CDR2 YDEGEE. This CDR3 region has 14 residues. The CDR3 here is CASNPSSLNTEAFF. CDR3 coding DNA: TGTGCCAGCAACCCCAGCTCACTGAACACTGAAGCTTTCTTT.

The chain couples TRBV27 to TRBJ2-7; 9 nucleotides line up with TRBD1. The germline V gene has CDR1 MNHEY and CDR2 SMNVEV (reference sequence). This CDR3 is 15 amino acids long. V lost 5 bases and J lost 2; bases outside the gene matches: 7. CDR3 sequence reads: CASSPGQGRTYEQYF. The CDR3 DNA sequence: TGTGCCAGCAGTCCTGGACAGGGGAGGACCTACGAGCAGTACTTC.

The V call is TRBV9, the J call TRBJ2-7; 12 positions agree with TRBD2. CDR3 size: 13 residues. Germline lookup yields CDR1 SGDLS and CDR2 YYNGEE. The ends lost 3 bases at V and 9 bases at J; junction bases unmatched: 4. The CDR3 DNA sequence: TGTGCCAGCAGCGACGGACTAGCGGGATTGCAGTACTTC. Residues: CASSDGLAGLQYF.

This sequence joins TRBV5-6 and TRBJ2-5, with a weak D call TRBD1 (5 bases). The CDR3 sequence is 17 residues long. Trimming removed 7 bases from V and 0 bases from J, with 22 bases in between. Germline CDR1 is SGHDT and CDR2 is YYEEEE. In DNA, the CDR3 is TGTGCCAGCGAGAGGCTTTTAGGGGCTTGGTACCAAGAGACCCAGTACTTC. Its protein is CASERLLGAWYQETQYF. Together with reference TRBV5-6 and TRBJ2-5, the CDR3 gives the full variable domain: DAGVTQSPTHLIKTRGQQVTLRCSPKSGHDTVSWYQQALGQGPQFIFQYYEEEERQRGNFPDRFSGHQFPNYSSELNVNALLLGDSALYLCASERLLGAWYQETQYFGPGTRLLVL.